Following are 9 T cell receptor beta chains from one sample sequenced in a study of human T cells and chemical hapten exposure. Total RNA was extracted from unfractionated whole blood. TCRdb passed the 5' RACE reads through MiXCR, listing each CDR3 protein once. The table lists 95,000 to 120,000 distinct CDR3 sequences, roughly 19% of them singletons. These receptors were obtained from a human donor in good health.

The rearrangement links TRBV6-2 or TRBV6-3 to TRBJ2-1, with D possibly TRBD1 on 5 matching bases. There are 16 residues in the CDR3. Trimming cost V 4 bases and J 4 bases, with 17 bases left between them. The germline CDR1 and CDR2 sequences are MNHEY and SVGEGT. The CDR3 sequence is CASSFPGKGAYNEQFF. Here the CDR3 DNA reads TGTGCCAGCAGTTTTCCAGGGAAAGGGGCTTACAATGAGCAGTTCTTC.

The rearrangement joins TRBV2 to TRBJ1-2; tentative D call: TRBD1 (6 bases). The length of the CDR3 is 12 residues. Germline loops: CDR1 SNHLY, CDR2 FYNNEI. Trimming stripped 4 bases from V and 5 bases from J, with 8 bases between. The CDR3 DNA reads TGTGCCAGCAGTGTGCAGGGGTATGGCTACACCTTC. It translates to CASSVQGYGYTF.

This clonotype was recorded a few times. The rearrangement links TRBV30 to TRBJ2-3, with 8 bases matching TRBD1. With V trimmed by 0 bases and J by 7 bases, 9 bases remained unmatched. The length of the CDR3 is 15 residues. From germline, CDR1 is GTSNPN and CDR2 SVGIG (reference sequence). The CDR3 is CAWSVQGGVTNTQYF. The CDR3 DNA reads as TGTGCCTGGAGTGTACAGGGGGGAGTGACGAATACGCAGTATTTT. Combining the CDR3 with reference TRBV30 and TRBJ2-3 gives the whole variable domain SQTIHQWPATLVQPVGSPLSLECTVEGTSNPNLYWYRQAAGRGLQLLFYSVGIGQISSEVPQNLSASRPQDRQFILSSKKLLLSDSGFYLCAWSVQGGVTNTQYFGPGTRLTVL.

This clonotype was seen a few times. The rearrangement links TRBV2 to TRBJ2-1; D unclear. The CDR3 extends over 11 amino acids. V was shortened by 7 bases and J by 9 bases, with 10 bases between the two germline ends. From germline, CDR1 is SNHLY and CDR2 FYNNEI. The CDR3 here is CASNGPGEQFF. In DNA form, the CDR3 reads TGTGCCAGCAATGGACCCGGTGAGCAGTTCTTC.

The CDR3 is CSAALSSGRRYEQYF. CDR3 nucleotides: TGCAGCGCTGCCCTCTCTAGCGGGAGGCGCTACGAGCAGTACTTC. The V and J genes are TRBV29-1 and TRBJ2-7, with 11 bases lining up with TRBD2. This CDR3 has 15 residues. CDR1 and CDR2 from the germline V gene are SQVTM and ANQGSEA. The V gene end was trimmed by 7 bases and the J gene end by 3 bases; junction bases not matched to a gene: 11.

The chain employs TRBV7-9 and TRBJ2-6, with D possibly being TRBD1 (5 bases). The CDR3 is 14 residues long. The ends were cut back, 8 bases at V and 4 bases at J, with 12 bases in the middle. Looked up from germline, CDR1 is SEHNR and CDR2 is FQNEAQ (reference sequence). The CDR3 DNA is TGTGCCAGCGTCAGGGTGGAGGGGGCCAACGTCCTGACTTTC. This encodes CASVRVEGANVLTF.

V is TRBV7-3 and J is TRBJ2-5; 16 nucleotides line up with TRBD2. The germline V gene encodes CDR1 SGHTA and CDR2 FQGTGA. The length of the CDR3 is 15 residues. The ends lost 5 bases at V and 5 bases at J; junction bases unmatched: 2. The CDR3 protein is CASSRGLAGGETQYF. The CDR3 bases are TGTGCCAGCAGCAGGGGACTAGCGGGAGGGGAGACCCAGTACTTC.

This clonotype was observed a handful of times. V usage is TRBV6-1 and J usage is TRBJ1-5; the D is unclear. The CDR3 spans 15 residues. V was trimmed by 0 bases and J by 2 bases, leaving 8 bases between them. Germline V gene lookup returns CDR1 MNHNS and CDR2 SASEGT. The DNA for the CDR3 is TGTGCCAGCAGTGAAGCCCCCGGGGGCAATCAGCCCCAGCATTTT. Its translation is CASSEAPGGNQPQHF.

The CDR3 DNA sequence: TGTGCTAGTGGTAGAGGGACTAGCGGGAGTACTGAGCAGTTCTTC. It yields the protein CASGRGTSGSTEQFF. This sequence joins TRBV12-5 and TRBJ2-1, with 14 positions matching TRBD2. V was clipped by 5 bases and J by 9 bases; unmatched bases: 6. The germline CDR1 and CDR2 sequences are LGHNT and FRNRAP. CDR3 length equals 15 residues.